This T cell receptor (beta chain) was recorded in a study of shared clonotypes between healthy human individuals. Study-level results: Sampling included only blood; tissue repertoires likely differ.

Clones were sequenced by immunoSEQ multiplex PCR, and TCRdb holds only the in-frame ones, with some missing. The sample lists about 2,500,000 clones, approximately 94% occurring once. Trimming left V 3 bases short and J 4 bases short, with 6 bases between. Germline loops: CDR1 SGHTA, CDR2 FQGTGA. The CDR3 runs 13 residues. This clone was picked up one time. The target antigen is unknown. Sequenced input: naive CD4+ T cells sorted from blood. Described subset: CD45RA+ positively selected. The origin of this receptor is a man younger than 35 in good health. J is TRBJ2-2 and V is TRBV7-3; D not resolved. In nucleotides, the CDR3 is TGTGCCAGCAGCTTCGCGAGCACCGGGGAGCTGTTTTTT. It encodes CASSFASTGELFF. The variable domain in full, completed from reference TRBV7-3 and TRBJ2-2, reads GAGVSQTPSNKVTEKGKYVELRCDPISGHTALYWYRQSLGQGPEFLIYFQGTGAADDSGLPNDRFFAVRPEGSVSTLKIQRTERGDSAVYLCASSFASTGELFFGEGSRLTVL.